The rows below give T cell receptor beta chains drawn from one sample of a study of regulatory T cells in long-lasting Graves disease. Each CDR3 protein gets one entry after TCRdb re-called the multiplex PCR reads with MiXCR. The repertoire holds about 430,000 distinct CDR3 sequences, with about 15% as singletons. These records were also assigned to another study, of T cells in Graves' hyperthyroidism and ophthalmopathy.

The sample was peripheral blood mononuclear cells (PBMCs), taken at new diagnosis, from a patient treated with antithyroid drugs. These receptor sequences come from a woman aged 35 to 49 with Graves disease. Both conserved end residues are part of each CDR3. The order of the fields is CDR3 DNA, CDR3 protein, J gene, D gene, clone size, V gene. The D gene is left open where the match is weak. Clone size is given for some rows only: seen once, a few or many times, or a class if the clone is expanded.

CDR3 DNA: TGTGCCAGCAGTTTGGCACCTACCTACGAGCAGTACTTC; CDR3 protein: CASSLAPTYEQYF; J gene: TRBJ2-7; D gene: .; clone size: many; V gene: TRBV12-3/TRBV12-4
CDR3 DNA: TGTGCCAGTAGTGGTCTACTAGCGGGTCCTACCTACGAGCAGTACTTC; CDR3 protein: CASSGLLAGPTYEQYF; J gene: TRBJ2-7; D gene: TRBD2; clone size: many; V gene: TRBV19
CDR3 DNA: TGTGCCAGCAGCCAAATACCCGAGACAGGGGCCCATCAGCCCCAGCATTTT; CDR3 protein: CASSQIPETGAHQPQHF; J gene: TRBJ1-5; D gene: TRBD1; clone size: few; V gene: TRBV11-3
CDR3 DNA: TGTGCCTGGAGTGTAAGCGGGAGTCGAGAGACCCAGTACTTC; CDR3 protein: CAWSVSGSRETQYF; J gene: TRBJ2-5; D gene: TRBD2; clone size: .; V gene: TRBV30
CDR3 DNA: TGCGCCAGCAGCCAAGAACTAGCGGCAAACTACGAGCAGTACTTC; CDR3 protein: CASSQELAANYEQYF; J gene: TRBJ2-7; D gene: TRBD2; clone size: .; V gene: TRBV4-3
CDR3 DNA: TGTGCCAGCAGACTGGACAATGAGCAGTTCTTC; CDR3 protein: CASRLDNEQFF; J gene: TRBJ2-1; D gene: .; clone size: .; V gene: TRBV6-1
CDR3 DNA: TGCGCCAGCAGTGATGGTTCTAGCGGGCGACTAACATATACGCAGTATTTT; CDR3 protein: CASSDGSSGRLTYTQYF; J gene: TRBJ2-3; D gene: TRBD2; clone size: few; V gene: TRBV10-2
CDR3 DNA: TGCAGCGTTGAACTTGAGGGGCCTATAAAGAACACTGAAGCTTTCTTT; CDR3 protein: CSVELEGPIKNTEAFF; J gene: TRBJ1-1; D gene: .; clone size: .; V gene: TRBV29-1
CDR3 DNA: TGTGCCAGCAGCCCGGGACTAGCGGACAGTGAGCAGTTCTTC; CDR3 protein: CASSPGLADSEQFF; J gene: TRBJ2-1; D gene: TRBD2; clone size: few; V gene: TRBV7-3
CDR3 DNA: TGTGCCAGCAGCTTAGTAGCTAGCGGATCCACAGATACGCAGTATTTT; CDR3 protein: CASSLVASGSTDTQYF; J gene: TRBJ2-3; D gene: TRBD2; clone size: many; V gene: TRBV7-2
CDR3 DNA: TGTGCCAGTAGTACGGGGACGGAAATCGCCGGGGAGCTGTTTTTT; CDR3 protein: CASSTGTEIAGELFF; J gene: TRBJ2-2; D gene: .; clone size: .; V gene: TRBV19
CDR3 DNA: TGTGCCAGCAGCCAACGGACAGGAAGCTATGGCTACACCTTC; CDR3 protein: CASSQRTGSYGYTF; J gene: TRBJ1-2; D gene: TRBD1; clone size: many; V gene: TRBV3-1
CDR3 DNA: TGTGCCAGCAGCGCGTCCGGGGGAGGCCAGCCCCAGCATTTT; CDR3 protein: CASSASGGGQPQHF; J gene: TRBJ1-5; D gene: .; clone size: many; V gene: TRBV9
CDR3 DNA: TGTGCCAGCAGCTTGAACAGGGGGCTGGCTGGAAACACCATATATTTT; CDR3 protein: CASSLNRGLAGNTIYF; J gene: TRBJ1-3; D gene: TRBD1; clone size: .; V gene: TRBV5-8
CDR3 DNA: TGCGCCAGCAGCTTCACTGTCCAGGGGGAGCAGTTCTTC; CDR3 protein: CASSFTVQGEQFF; J gene: TRBJ2-1; D gene: .; clone size: .; V gene: TRBV5-1
CDR3 DNA: TGTGCCTGCCTTCGCGGGAGCTCCTACAATGAGCAGTTCTTC; CDR3 protein: CACLRGSSYNEQFF; J gene: TRBJ2-1; D gene: TRBD2; clone size: .; V gene: TRBV12-3/TRBV12-4
CDR3 DNA: TGTGCCAGCAGGTTGAGACCGAACACCGGGGAGCTGTTTTTT; CDR3 protein: CASRLRPNTGELFF; J gene: TRBJ2-2; D gene: .; clone size: many; V gene: TRBV11-3
CDR3 DNA: TGTGCCAGCAGTTACTCGACTAGCGGGAGTCAAGGTTACGAGCAGTACTTC; CDR3 protein: CASSYSTSGSQGYEQYF; J gene: TRBJ2-7; D gene: TRBD2; clone size: many; V gene: TRBV6-2/TRBV6-3
CDR3 DNA: TGTGCCAGCAGCTTAGGGGGGTCGACATACTCCTACAATGAGCAGTTCTTC; CDR3 protein: CASSLGGSTYSYNEQFF; J gene: TRBJ2-1; D gene: .; clone size: many; V gene: TRBV7-9
CDR3 DNA: TGCGCCAGCAGCCAAGATTCACAGGGTGGTAGCAACGAGCAGTACTTC; CDR3 protein: CASSQDSQGGSNEQYF; J gene: TRBJ2-7; D gene: .; clone size: many; V gene: TRBV4-1
CDR3 DNA: TGTGCCAGCAGCACGGATGGCACCGGGGAGCTGTTTTTT; CDR3 protein: CASSTDGTGELFF; J gene: TRBJ2-2; D gene: .; clone size: many; V gene: TRBV9
CDR3 DNA: TGCAGTGCTAGAGTCCACCAGGGGGCCTACAATGAGCAGTTCTTC; CDR3 protein: CSARVHQGAYNEQFF; J gene: TRBJ2-1; D gene: TRBD1; clone size: many; V gene: TRBV20-1
CDR3 DNA: TGTGCCTGGCTATTTCGCGGTTTCCCTGGAAACACCATATATTTT; CDR3 protein: CAWLFRGFPGNTIYF; J gene: TRBJ1-3; D gene: .; clone size: many; V gene: TRBV30
CDR3 DNA: TGTGCCAGCAGCCCCCGTAGATGGGGGCAAGAGACCCAGTACTTC; CDR3 protein: CASSPRRWGQETQYF; J gene: TRBJ2-5; D gene: .; clone size: many; V gene: TRBV7-2
CDR3 DNA: TGTGCCAGCAGTTTAACTAGCGGGAGTAAGACCCAGTACTTC; CDR3 protein: CASSLTSGSKTQYF; J gene: TRBJ2-5; D gene: TRBD2; clone size: many; V gene: TRBV28
CDR3 DNA: TGTGCCAGCAGGGGGACCAACTCCTACGAGCAGCACTTC; CDR3 protein: CASRGTNSYEQHF; J gene: TRBJ2-7; D gene: .; clone size: .; V gene: TRBV6-2/TRBV6-3
CDR3 DNA: TGTGCCAGCAGTTTAACGGCCGGTTCGCGTTGGAGCTCCTACAATGAGCAGTTCTTC; CDR3 protein: CASSLTAGSRWSSYNEQFF; J gene: TRBJ2-1; D gene: .; clone size: .; V gene: TRBV12-3/TRBV12-4
CDR3 DNA: TGTGCCAGCAGCTGGGCGACCTACAATGAGCAGTTCTTC; CDR3 protein: CASSWATYNEQFF; J gene: TRBJ2-1; D gene: .; clone size: many; V gene: TRBV11-2
CDR3 DNA: TGCAGTGCAAGACTAGCGGGAGTTCGAGATGAGCAGTTCTTC; CDR3 protein: CSARLAGVRDEQFF; J gene: TRBJ2-1; D gene: TRBD2; clone size: many; V gene: TRBV20-1
CDR3 DNA: TGCAGCGTTGAAAGAGTGGGGGACTATGGCTACACCTTC; CDR3 protein: CSVERVGDYGYTF; J gene: TRBJ1-2; D gene: .; clone size: few; V gene: TRBV29-1
CDR3 DNA: TGCGCCAGCAGGCCATCCCTCCTCTACAATGAGCAGTTCTTC; CDR3 protein: CASRPSLLYNEQFF; J gene: TRBJ2-1; D gene: .; clone size: .; V gene: TRBV5-1
CDR3 DNA: TGTGCCAGCAGTTCGGGACTAGCGGGAAGAGAGACCCAGTACTTC; CDR3 protein: CASSSGLAGRETQYF; J gene: TRBJ2-5; D gene: TRBD2; clone size: many; V gene: TRBV6-5
CDR3 DNA: TGTGCCAGCAGCAACAGGGTAGAGACCCAGTACTTC; CDR3 protein: CASSNRVETQYF; J gene: TRBJ2-5; D gene: .; clone size: .; V gene: TRBV11-3
CDR3 DNA: TGTGCCAGCAGCCTTAGCGGGAGCAGGCAAGAGACCCAGTACTTC; CDR3 protein: CASSLSGSRQETQYF; J gene: TRBJ2-5; D gene: TRBD2; clone size: many; V gene: TRBV3-1
CDR3 DNA: TGTGCCAGCATTTCTAGCGGGAGCCTAGGGGCCGGGGAGCTGTTTTTT; CDR3 protein: CASISSGSLGAGELFF; J gene: TRBJ2-2; D gene: TRBD2; clone size: few; V gene: TRBV13
CDR3 DNA: TGCAGCGCGGGAATCTCCTACGAGCAGTACTTC; CDR3 protein: CSAGISYEQYF; J gene: TRBJ2-7; D gene: .; clone size: .; V gene: TRBV29-1
CDR3 DNA: TGTGCCAGCAGCTTGGGGACTAGCGGGAACACCGGGGAGCTGTTTTTT; CDR3 protein: CASSLGTSGNTGELFF; J gene: TRBJ2-2; D gene: TRBD2; clone size: .; V gene: TRBV9
CDR3 DNA: TGTGCCAGCAGTTACGGTTCGGGGACTGGGGCCAACGTCCTGACTTTC; CDR3 protein: CASSYGSGTGANVLTF; J gene: TRBJ2-6; D gene: .; clone size: many; V gene: TRBV6-2/TRBV6-3
CDR3 DNA: TGTGCCTGGAGTCCGGGACTAGCGGGGGCCTACAATGAGCAGTTCTTC; CDR3 protein: CAWSPGLAGAYNEQFF; J gene: TRBJ2-1; D gene: TRBD2; clone size: .; V gene: TRBV30
CDR3 DNA: TGTGCCACCAGCAGAGATCAGGGCAGAAACACAGATACGCAGTATTTT; CDR3 protein: CATSRDQGRNTDTQYF; J gene: TRBJ2-3; D gene: .; clone size: many; V gene: TRBV15
CDR3 DNA: TGCAGTGCTAGAGACCCGGACAGGGCTTGGGAGTTCGAGCAGTACTTC; CDR3 protein: CSARDPDRAWEFEQYF; J gene: TRBJ2-7; D gene: TRBD1; clone size: many; V gene: TRBV20-1
CDR3 DNA: TGTGCCAGCTCCCGGGACTTCGGCCTCAATCAGCCCCAGCATTTT; CDR3 protein: CASSRDFGLNQPQHF; J gene: TRBJ1-5; D gene: .; clone size: few; V gene: TRBV19
CDR3 DNA: TGTGCCACCAGCAGAGACTCGACTAGCGGTAGCACAGATACGCAGTATTTT; CDR3 protein: CATSRDSTSGSTDTQYF; J gene: TRBJ2-3; D gene: TRBD2; clone size: .; V gene: TRBV15
CDR3 DNA: TGTGCCATCAGTGACCGGGACAGGGGGCTACACGAGCAGTACTTC; CDR3 protein: CAISDRDRGLHEQYF; J gene: TRBJ2-7; D gene: TRBD1; clone size: many; V gene: TRBV10-3
CDR3 DNA: TGCGCCAGCAGCGGCGGACAGGGGGGTAAGAGCTCCTACAATGAGCAGTTCTTC; CDR3 protein: CASSGGQGGKSSYNEQFF; J gene: TRBJ2-1; D gene: TRBD1; clone size: many; V gene: TRBV5-1
CDR3 DNA: TGTGCCAGCAGTTTAAGTAGGGTGAGCGAGCAGTACTTC; CDR3 protein: CASSLSRVSEQYF; J gene: TRBJ2-7; D gene: .; clone size: many; V gene: TRBV12-3/TRBV12-4
CDR3 DNA: TGCAGTGCGGAGGGACAGGGGACTGAAAAACTGTTTTTT; CDR3 protein: CSAEGQGTEKLFF; J gene: TRBJ1-4; D gene: TRBD1; clone size: few; V gene: TRBV20-1
CDR3 DNA: TGTGCCAGCAGTTTGGACAGGGGGAAGAATGAGCAGTTCTTC; CDR3 protein: CASSLDRGKNEQFF; J gene: TRBJ2-1; D gene: TRBD1; clone size: many; V gene: TRBV6-2/TRBV6-3
CDR3 DNA: TGCAGTGCTAGAAAAGGGGGCGAGGGCTACACCTTC; CDR3 protein: CSARKGGEGYTF; J gene: TRBJ1-2; D gene: TRBD1; clone size: .; V gene: TRBV20-1
CDR3 DNA: TGTGCCAGCAGCCCCCGGGACATATCCTACAATGAGCAGTTCTTC; CDR3 protein: CASSPRDISYNEQFF; J gene: TRBJ2-1; D gene: .; clone size: once; V gene: TRBV7-9
CDR3 DNA: TGCAGCGTTGAGAGGGGGGGTGAGCAGTTCTTC; CDR3 protein: CSVERGGEQFF; J gene: TRBJ2-1; D gene: .; clone size: many; V gene: TRBV29-1
CDR3 DNA: TGTGCCAGCTCACCGACAACCGCAGGGACCTACTATGGCTACACCTTC; CDR3 protein: CASSPTTAGTYYGYTF; J gene: TRBJ1-2; D gene: .; clone size: many; V gene: TRBV18
CDR3 DNA: TGTGCCAGCAGCCCCCAGGGGAGACGCTCCTACAATGAGCAGTTCTTC; CDR3 protein: CASSPQGRRSYNEQFF; J gene: TRBJ2-1; D gene: .; clone size: few; V gene: TRBV9
CDR3 DNA: TGTGCCAGCAGCTTGTTCAGATCGGACAGGATGTACGAGCAGTACTTC; CDR3 protein: CASSLFRSDRMYEQYF; J gene: TRBJ2-7; D gene: TRBD1; clone size: many; V gene: TRBV28